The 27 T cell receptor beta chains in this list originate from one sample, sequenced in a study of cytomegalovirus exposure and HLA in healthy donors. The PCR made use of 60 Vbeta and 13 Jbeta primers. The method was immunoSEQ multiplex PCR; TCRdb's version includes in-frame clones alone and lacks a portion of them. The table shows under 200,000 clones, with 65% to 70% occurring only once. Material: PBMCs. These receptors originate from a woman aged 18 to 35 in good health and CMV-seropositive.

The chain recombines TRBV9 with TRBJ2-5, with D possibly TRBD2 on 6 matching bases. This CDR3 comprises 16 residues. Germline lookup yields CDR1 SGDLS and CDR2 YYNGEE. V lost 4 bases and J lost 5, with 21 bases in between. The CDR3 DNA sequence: TGTGCCAGCAGCTCGTGGGGAGGATTGGGGCAGGAGACCCAGTACTTC. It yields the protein CASSSWGGLGQETQYF. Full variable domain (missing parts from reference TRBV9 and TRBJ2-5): DSGVTQTPKHLITATGQRVTLRCSPRSGDLSVYWYQQSLDQGLQFLIQYYNGEERAKGNILERFSAQQFPDLHSELNLSSLELGDSALYFCASSSWGGLGQETQYFGPGTRLLVL.

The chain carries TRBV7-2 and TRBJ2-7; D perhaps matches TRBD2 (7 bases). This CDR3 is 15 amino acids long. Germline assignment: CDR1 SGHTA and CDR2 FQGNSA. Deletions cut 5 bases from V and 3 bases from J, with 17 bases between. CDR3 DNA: TGTGCCAGCAGCCTAGGGGGGGGACACCTCTACGAGCAGTACTTC. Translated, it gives CASSLGGGHLYEQYF.

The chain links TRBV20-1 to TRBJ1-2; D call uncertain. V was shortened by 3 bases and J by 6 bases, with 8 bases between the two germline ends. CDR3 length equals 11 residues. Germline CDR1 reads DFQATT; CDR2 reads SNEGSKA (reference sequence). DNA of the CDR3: TGCAGTGCTAGGCAGGATGATGGCTACACCTTC. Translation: CSARQDDGYTF.

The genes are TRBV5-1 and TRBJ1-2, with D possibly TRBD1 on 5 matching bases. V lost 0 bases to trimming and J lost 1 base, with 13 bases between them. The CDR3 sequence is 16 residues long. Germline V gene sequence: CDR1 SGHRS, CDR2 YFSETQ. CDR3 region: CASSLAAGQDNYGYTF. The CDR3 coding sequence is TGCGCCAGCAGCTTGGCCGCAGGGCAGGATAACTATGGCTACACCTTC.

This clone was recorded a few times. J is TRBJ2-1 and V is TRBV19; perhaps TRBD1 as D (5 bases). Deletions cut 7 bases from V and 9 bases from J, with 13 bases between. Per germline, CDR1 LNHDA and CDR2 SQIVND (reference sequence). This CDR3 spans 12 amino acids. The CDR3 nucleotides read TGTGCCAGTAACCCAGGGTCGGGTGAGCAGTTCTTC. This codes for CASNPGSGEQFF.

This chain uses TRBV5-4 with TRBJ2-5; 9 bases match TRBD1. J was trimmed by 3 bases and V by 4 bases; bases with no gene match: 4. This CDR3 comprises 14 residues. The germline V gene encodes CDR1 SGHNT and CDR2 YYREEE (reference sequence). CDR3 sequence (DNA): TGTGCCAGCAGCCTACAGGGGGCTGAAGAGACCCAGTACTTC. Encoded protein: CASSLQGAEETQYF.

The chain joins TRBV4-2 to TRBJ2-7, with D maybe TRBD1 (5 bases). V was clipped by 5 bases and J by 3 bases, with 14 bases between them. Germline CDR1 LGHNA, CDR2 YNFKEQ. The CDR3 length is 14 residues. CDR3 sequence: CASSARVIGYEQYF. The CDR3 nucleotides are TGTGCCAGCAGCGCCAGGGTGATCGGCTACGAGCAGTACTTC.

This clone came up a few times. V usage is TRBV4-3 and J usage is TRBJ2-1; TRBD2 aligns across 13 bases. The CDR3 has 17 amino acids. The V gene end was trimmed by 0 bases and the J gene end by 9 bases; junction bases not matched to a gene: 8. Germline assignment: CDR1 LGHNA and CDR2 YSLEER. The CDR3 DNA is TGCGCCAGCAGCCAAGATTGGACTAGCGGGGGAGTGAGTGAGCAGTTCTTC. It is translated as CASSQDWTSGGVSEQFF.

DNA of the CDR3: TGTGCCAGCAGCTTCGAGGAGGCCGCTACCTACACCTTC. Translation: CASSFEEAATYTF. The rearrangement links TRBV5-5 to TRBJ1-2, with no clear D. CDR3 length: 13 residues. The germline V gene has CDR1 SGHKS and CDR2 YYEKEE (reference sequence). V lost 2 bases and J 10 bases, leaving 15 bases between the germline ends.

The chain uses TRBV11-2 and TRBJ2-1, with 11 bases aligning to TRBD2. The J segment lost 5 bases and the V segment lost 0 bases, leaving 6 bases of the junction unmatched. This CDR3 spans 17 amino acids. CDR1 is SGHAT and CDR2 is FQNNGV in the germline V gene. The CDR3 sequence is CASSLDPLLAGDNEQFF. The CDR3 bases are TGTGCCAGCAGCTTAGATCCCTTACTAGCGGGAGACAATGAGCAGTTCTTC.

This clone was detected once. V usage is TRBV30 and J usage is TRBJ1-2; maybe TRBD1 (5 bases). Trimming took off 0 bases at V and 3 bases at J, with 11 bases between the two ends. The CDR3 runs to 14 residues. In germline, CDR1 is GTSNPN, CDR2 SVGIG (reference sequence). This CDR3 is CAWSVRGGYYGYTF. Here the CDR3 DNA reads TGTGCCTGGAGTGTACGCGGGGGATACTATGGCTACACCTTC.

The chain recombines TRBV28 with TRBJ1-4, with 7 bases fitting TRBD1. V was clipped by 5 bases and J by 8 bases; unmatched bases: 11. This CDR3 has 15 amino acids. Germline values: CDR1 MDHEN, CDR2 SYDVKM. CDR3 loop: CASSHLGQYDEKLFF. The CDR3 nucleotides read TGTGCCAGCAGTCATTTGGGACAGTACGACGAAAAACTGTTTTTT.

CDR3: CASSSSLAGGRETQYF. The DNA of the CDR3 is TGTGCCAGCAGCTCCAGTTTAGCGGGGGGGCGAGAGACCCAGTACTTC. The chain is built from TRBV13 and TRBJ2-5, with 11 positions matching TRBD2. With V trimmed by 4 bases and J by 4 bases, 8 bases remained unmatched. The CDR3 contains 16 residues. Germline-derived CDR1 and CDR2 are PRHDT and FYEKMQ (reference sequence).

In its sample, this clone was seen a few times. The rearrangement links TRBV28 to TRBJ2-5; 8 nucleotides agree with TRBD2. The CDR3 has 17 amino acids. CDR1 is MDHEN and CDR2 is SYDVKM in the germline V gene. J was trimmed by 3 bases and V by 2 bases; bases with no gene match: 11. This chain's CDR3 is CASSLKLGVGGEETQYF. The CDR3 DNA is TGTGCCAGCAGTTTAAAATTGGGGGTCGGGGGGGAAGAGACCCAGTACTTC.

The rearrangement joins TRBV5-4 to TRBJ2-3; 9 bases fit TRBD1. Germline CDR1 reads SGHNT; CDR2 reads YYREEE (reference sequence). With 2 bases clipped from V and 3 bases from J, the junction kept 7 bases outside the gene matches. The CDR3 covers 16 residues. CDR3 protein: CASSLRDRVWTDTQYF. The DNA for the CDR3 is TGTGCCAGCAGCTTAAGGGACAGGGTGTGGACAGATACGCAGTATTTT.

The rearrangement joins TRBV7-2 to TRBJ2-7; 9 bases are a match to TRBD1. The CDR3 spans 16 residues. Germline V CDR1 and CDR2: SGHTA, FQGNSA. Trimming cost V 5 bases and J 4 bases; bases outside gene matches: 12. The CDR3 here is CASSPRGTGGSYEQYF. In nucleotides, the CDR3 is TGTGCCAGCAGCCCCCGGGGAACAGGGGGCAGTTACGAGCAGTACTTC.

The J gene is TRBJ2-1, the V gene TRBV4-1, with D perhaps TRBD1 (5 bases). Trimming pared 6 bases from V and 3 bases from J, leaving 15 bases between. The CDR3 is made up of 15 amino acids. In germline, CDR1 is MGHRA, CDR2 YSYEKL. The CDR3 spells CASRRGPGNYNEQFF. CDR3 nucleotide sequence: TGCGCCAGCAGACGAGGCCCAGGGAACTACAATGAGCAGTTCTTC.

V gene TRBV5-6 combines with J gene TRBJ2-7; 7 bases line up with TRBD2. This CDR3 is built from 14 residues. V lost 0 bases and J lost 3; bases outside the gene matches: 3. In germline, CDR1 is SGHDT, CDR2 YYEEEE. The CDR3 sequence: CASSLEGLSYEQYF. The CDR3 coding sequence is TGTGCCAGCAGCTTGGAGGGACTAAGCTACGAGCAGTACTTC. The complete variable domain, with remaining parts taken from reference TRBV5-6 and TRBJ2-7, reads DAGVTQSPTHLIKTRGQQVTLRCSPKSGHDTVSWYQQALGQGPQFIFQYYEEEERQRGNFPDRFSGHQFPNYSSELNVNALLLGDSALYLCASSLEGLSYEQYFGPGTRLTVT.

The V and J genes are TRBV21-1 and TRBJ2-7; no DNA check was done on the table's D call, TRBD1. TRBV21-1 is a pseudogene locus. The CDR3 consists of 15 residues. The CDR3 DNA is TGTGCCAGCAGCAAATATACAGGGCATTTAAACGAGCAGTACTTC. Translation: CASSKYTGHLNEQYF.

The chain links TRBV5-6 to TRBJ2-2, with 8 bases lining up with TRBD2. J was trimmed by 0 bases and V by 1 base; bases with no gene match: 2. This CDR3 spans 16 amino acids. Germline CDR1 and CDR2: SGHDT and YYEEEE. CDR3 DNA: TGTGCCAGCAGCTTGCTTAGCGGGGCGAACACCGGGGAGCTGTTTTTT. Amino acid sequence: CASSLLSGANTGELFF.

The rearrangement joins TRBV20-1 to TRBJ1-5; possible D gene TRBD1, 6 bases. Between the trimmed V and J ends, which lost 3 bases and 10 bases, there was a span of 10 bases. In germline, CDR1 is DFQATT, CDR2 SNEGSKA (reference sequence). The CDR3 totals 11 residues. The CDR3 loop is CSASLQGPQHF. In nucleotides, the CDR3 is TGCAGTGCTAGTCTACAGGGACCCCAGCATTTT.

CDR3 protein: CASSLAGTGVGYTF. The CDR3 DNA reads TGCGCCAGCAGCTTGGCCGGGACAGGGGTTGGCTACACCTTC. The V and J genes are TRBV5-1 and TRBJ1-2; 10 nucleotides agree with TRBD1. Germline loops: CDR1 SGHRS, CDR2 YFSETQ. V was pared by 0 bases and J by 7 bases, with 3 bases of the junction left unmatched. This CDR3 comprises 14 residues.

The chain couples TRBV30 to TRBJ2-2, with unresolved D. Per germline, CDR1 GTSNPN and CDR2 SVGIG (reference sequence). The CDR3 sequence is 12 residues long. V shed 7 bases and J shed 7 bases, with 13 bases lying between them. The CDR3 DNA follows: TGTGCCTTCTCCCGAGCCCTCGGGGAGCTGTTTTTT. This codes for CAFSRALGELFF.

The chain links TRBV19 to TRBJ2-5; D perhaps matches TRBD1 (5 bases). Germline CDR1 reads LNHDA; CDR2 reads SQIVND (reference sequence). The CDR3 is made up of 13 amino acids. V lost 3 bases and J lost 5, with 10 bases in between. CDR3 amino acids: CASSIDSEETQYF. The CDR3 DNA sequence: TGTGCCAGTAGTATTGACAGCGAGGAGACCCAGTACTTC.

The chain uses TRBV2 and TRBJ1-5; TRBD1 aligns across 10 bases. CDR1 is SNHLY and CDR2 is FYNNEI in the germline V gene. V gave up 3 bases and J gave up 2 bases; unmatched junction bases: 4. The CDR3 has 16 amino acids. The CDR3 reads CASSDDRGRGNQPQHF. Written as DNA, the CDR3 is TGTGCCAGCAGTGACGACAGGGGGCGAGGCAATCAGCCCCAGCATTTT.

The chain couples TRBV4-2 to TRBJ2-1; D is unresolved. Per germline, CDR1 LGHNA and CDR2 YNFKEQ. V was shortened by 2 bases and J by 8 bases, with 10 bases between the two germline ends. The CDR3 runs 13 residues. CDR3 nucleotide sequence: TGTGCCAGCAGCCAATTCGGGTCCTATGAGCAGTTCTTC. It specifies CASSQFGSYEQFF.

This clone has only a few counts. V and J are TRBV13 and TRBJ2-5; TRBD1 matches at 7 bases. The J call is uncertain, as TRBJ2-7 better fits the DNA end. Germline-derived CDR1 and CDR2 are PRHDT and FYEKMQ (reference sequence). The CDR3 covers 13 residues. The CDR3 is CASSLQGIVEQYF. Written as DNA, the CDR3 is TGTGCCAGCAGCCTACAGGGGATCGTCGAGCAGTACTTC.